These 14 T cell receptor beta chains originate from one sample sequenced in a study of T-cell memory formation after mild COVID-19. A single record per CDR3 protein comes from TCRdb applying MiXCR to the 5' RACE reads. This table has around 510,000 distinct CDR3 sequences, 20% to 25% appearing once. What was sequenced was PBMCs or a T cell subset sorted from them (not recorded which). The receptors originated from an adult woman who had mild COVID-19 (a few samples of this study predate the infection). Cell type and time point are not known.

A single count supports this clonotype. The rearrangement links TRBV7-9 to TRBJ2-1; D may correspond to TRBD1 or TRBD2 (5 bases each). V lost 4 bases and J 0 bases, leaving 13 bases between the germline ends. The CDR3 runs 16 residues. Looked up from germline, CDR1 is SEHNR and CDR2 is FQNEAQ (reference sequence). CDR3 in amino acids: CASSSQGPSSYNEQFF. CDR3 DNA: TGTGCCAGCAGCTCTCAGGGACCGAGCTCCTACAATGAGCAGTTCTTC.

This clonotype showed up just a few times. The chain couples TRBV3-1 to TRBJ2-3; the match to TRBD2 covers 10 bases. CDR1 is LGHDT, CDR2 YNNKEL, per germline (reference sequence). The V segment lost 6 bases and the J segment 7 bases; nucleotides outside the gene matches: 10. The CDR3 runs 15 residues. CDR3 DNA sequence: TGTGCCAGCAGTCGAGAAGCGGGGGGGACAAATACGCAGTATTTT. Residues: CASSREAGGTNTQYF.

V usage is TRBV5-5 and J usage is TRBJ2-3; maybe TRBD2 (5 bases). This CDR3 is 16 amino acids long. Germline V lookup: CDR1 SGHKS, CDR2 YYEKEE (reference sequence). V gave up 0 bases and J gave up 2 bases, with 13 bases separating them. As DNA, the CDR3 is TGTGCCAGCAGCTTGGGCGACTACCTAACCACAGATACGCAGTATTTT. Residues: CASSLGDYLTTDTQYF.

The chain carries TRBV6-1 and TRBJ1-1; D is unresolved. Trimming pared 1 base from V and 5 bases from J, leaving 14 bases between. Germline CDR1 reads MNHNS; CDR2 reads SASEGT. This CDR3 is built from 15 residues. The CDR3 DNA reads as TGTGCCAGCAGTGAAGATGGGCACAGACAAACTGAAGCTTTCTTT. It is translated as CASSEDGHRQTEAFF.

The V gene is TRBV30, the J gene TRBJ1-5, with a tentative D call TRBD1 (5 bases). This CDR3 is 13 amino acids long. The ends were cut back, 3 bases at V and 2 bases at J, with 8 bases in the middle. The germline V gene encodes CDR1 GTSNPN and CDR2 SVGIG (reference sequence). Here the CDR3 DNA reads TGTGCCTGGAGCAGGGTTGGCAATCAGCCCCAGCATTTT. This gives the protein CAWSRVGNQPQHF.

This clonotype has only a few counts. CDR3 coding DNA: TGTGCCAGCAGTTACACAGGGGGGAATCCGTCTAACTATGGCTACACCTTC. Translation gives CASSYTGGNPSNYGYTF. This chain links TRBV21-1 with TRBJ1-2; the table's D call, TRBD1, was not checked against the DNA. TRBV21-1 is flagged as a pseudogene. This CDR3 is built from 17 residues.

The V call is TRBV20-1, the J call TRBJ1-3; D is ambiguous. This CDR3 spans 13 amino acids. The germline V gene has CDR1 DFQATT and CDR2 SNEGSKA (reference sequence). V lost 5 bases and J 4 bases, leaving 12 bases between the germline ends. Here the CDR3 DNA reads TGCAGTGCTCGCCGGACGAGCGGAAACACCATATATTTT. Amino acids: CSARRTSGNTIYF.

This clonotype showed up just a few times. The chain's CDR3 is CASSLTERDRWYYEQYF. CDR3 coding DNA: TGTGCCAGCAGCTTAACAGAGCGGGACCGATGGTACTACGAGCAGTACTTC. The V gene is TRBV7-3, the J gene TRBJ2-7; 7 bases line up with TRBD2. Trimming cost V 0 bases and J 3 bases; bases outside gene matches: 11. The germline gives CDR1 SGHTA, CDR2 FQGTGA. The CDR3 has 17 residues.

The rearrangement links TRBV20-1 to TRBJ1-2, with unresolved D. Germline V gene lookup returns CDR1 DFQATT and CDR2 SNEGSKA (reference sequence). Trimming left V 0 bases short and J 4 bases short, with 12 bases between. CDR3 length: 14 residues. DNA for the CDR3: TGCAGTGCTAGAGATAGCCCAGGAACCTATGGCTACACCTTC. Protein sequence: CSARDSPGTYGYTF.

The sample holds many counts of this clonotype. The gene calls are TRBV7-8 and TRBJ2-2, with 9 bases fitting TRBD1. The CDR3 is 15 residues long. J was trimmed by 4 bases and V by 5 bases; bases with no gene match: 5. The V gene's germline CDR1 is SGHVS and CDR2 FQNEAQ. The CDR3 loop is CASSVRDRATGELFF. The CDR3 DNA is TGTGCCAGCAGCGTCCGGGACAGGGCCACCGGGGAGCTGTTTTTT.

This clonotype was found a few times. The rearrangement links TRBV7-2 to TRBJ2-3, with D maybe TRBD2 (5 bases). The CDR3 sequence is 13 residues long. Trimming left V 5 bases short and J 6 bases short, with 12 bases between. CDR1 is SGHTA, CDR2 FQGNSA, per germline. The CDR3: CASSRGLGDTQYF. For the CDR3, the DNA is TGTGCCAGCAGCCGCGGACTGGGGGATACGCAGTATTTT. Full variable domain (missing parts from reference TRBV7-2 and TRBJ2-3): GAGVSQSPSNKVTEKGKDVELRCDPISGHTALYWYRQSLGQGLEFLIYFQGNSAPDKSGLPSDRFSAERTGGSVSTLTIQRTQQEDSAVYLCASSRGLGDTQYFGPGTRLTVL.

CDR3 coding DNA: TGCGCCAGCAGCAACCACGGACAGGGGAACACTGAAGCTTTCTTT. Protein product: CASSNHGQGNTEAFF. The chain recombines TRBV5-1 with TRBJ1-1, with 8 bases lining up with TRBD1. Germline V gene data show CDR1 as SGHRS and CDR2 as YFSETQ. The CDR3 sequence is 15 residues long. V was pared by 4 bases and J by 1 base, with 6 bases of the junction left unmatched.

V is TRBV19 and J is TRBJ2-7; D may be TRBD2 (5 bases). CDR3 length: 15 amino acids. V lost 0 bases and J lost 5, with 14 bases in between. The germline V gene has CDR1 LNHDA and CDR2 SQIVND (reference sequence). In nucleotides, the CDR3 is TGTGCCAGTAGTATAGACGAGGGCTATTCGAACGAGCAGTACTTC. Protein product: CASSIDEGYSNEQYF.

There are a few counts of this clonotype. The chain employs TRBV5-5 and TRBJ1-4, with TRBD1 matching over 8 bases. V lost 5 bases and J lost 7; bases outside the gene matches: 10. Looked up from germline, CDR1 is SGHKS and CDR2 is YYEKEE (reference sequence). This CDR3 contains 15 residues. CDR3 DNA: TGTGCCAGCAGAATGGTAGGGACAGGACCTGAAAAACTGTTTTTT. This translates into CASRMVGTGPEKLFF.